This T cell receptor beta chain came from a study of T-cell memory formation after mild COVID-19. V was shortened by 3 bases and J by 13 bases, with 16 bases between the two germline ends. Looked up from germline, CDR1 is SGHNT and CDR2 is YYREEE (reference sequence). There are 13 residues in the CDR3. A single record per CDR3 protein comes from TCRdb applying MiXCR to the 5' RACE reads. The sample consists of tens of thousands of distinct CDR3 sequences, approximately 9% of them appearing once. This receptor was obtained from an adult woman who had mild COVID-19 (a few samples of this study predate the infection). Cell type and time point are not known. V gene TRBV5-4 combines with J gene TRBJ2-2; a possible D gene is TRBD2 (5 bases). Sample: PBMCs or a T cell subset sorted from them (not recorded which). CDR3: CASSSDGVVGLFF. DNA of the CDR3: TGTGCCAGCAGCTCGGACGGGGTAGTAGGGCTGTTTTTT.